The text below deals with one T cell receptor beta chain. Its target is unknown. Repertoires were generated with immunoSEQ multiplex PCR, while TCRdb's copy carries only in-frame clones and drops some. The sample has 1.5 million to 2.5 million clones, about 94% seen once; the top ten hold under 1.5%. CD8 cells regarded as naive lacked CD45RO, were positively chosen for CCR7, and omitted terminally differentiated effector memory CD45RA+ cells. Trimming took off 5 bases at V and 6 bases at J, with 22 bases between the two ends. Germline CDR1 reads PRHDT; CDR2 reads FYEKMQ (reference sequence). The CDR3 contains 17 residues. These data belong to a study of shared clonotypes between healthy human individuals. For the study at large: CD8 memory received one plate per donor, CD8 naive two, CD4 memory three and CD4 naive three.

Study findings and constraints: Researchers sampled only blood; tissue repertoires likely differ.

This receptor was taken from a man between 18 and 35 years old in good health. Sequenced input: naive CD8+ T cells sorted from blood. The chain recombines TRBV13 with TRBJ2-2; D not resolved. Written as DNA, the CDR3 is TGTGCCAGCAGCCAAGGGATAGTGCCTCCTCCGGCCGGGGAGCTGTTTTTT. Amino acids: CASSQGIVPPPAGELFF. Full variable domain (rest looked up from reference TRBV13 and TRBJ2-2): AAGVIQSPRHLIKEKRETATLKCYPIPRHDTVYWYQQGPGQDPQFLISFYEKMQSDKGSIPDRFSAQQFSDYHSELNMSSLELGDSALYFCASSQGIVPPPAGELFFGEGSRLTVL.